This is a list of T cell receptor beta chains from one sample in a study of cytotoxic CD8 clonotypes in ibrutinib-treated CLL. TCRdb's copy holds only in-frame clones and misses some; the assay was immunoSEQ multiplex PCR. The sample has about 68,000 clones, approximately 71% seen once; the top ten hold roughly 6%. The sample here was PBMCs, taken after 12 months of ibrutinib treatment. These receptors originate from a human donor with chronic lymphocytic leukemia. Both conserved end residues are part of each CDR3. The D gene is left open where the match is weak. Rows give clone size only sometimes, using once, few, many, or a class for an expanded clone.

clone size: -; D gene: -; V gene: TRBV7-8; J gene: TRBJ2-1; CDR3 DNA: TGTGCCAGCAGCCCCGACTATCCTCCCAATGAGCAGTTCTTC; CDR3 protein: CASSPDYPPNEQFF
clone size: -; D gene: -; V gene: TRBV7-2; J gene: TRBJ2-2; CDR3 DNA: TGTGCCGGGGGGACTCACACCGGGGAGCTGTTTTTT; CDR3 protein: CAGGTHTGELFF
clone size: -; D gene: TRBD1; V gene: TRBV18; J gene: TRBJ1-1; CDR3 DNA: TGTGCCAGCTCACCCCTACAGGGGGCGGGCACTGAAGCTTTCTTT; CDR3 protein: CASSPLQGAGTEAFF
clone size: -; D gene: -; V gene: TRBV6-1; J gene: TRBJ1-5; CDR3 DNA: TGTGCCAGCAGTGATACCAGCAATCAGCCCCAGCATTTT; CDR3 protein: CASSDTSNQPQHF
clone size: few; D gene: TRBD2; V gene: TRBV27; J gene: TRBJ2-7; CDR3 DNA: TGTGCCAGCAGTTGGTCTAGCGGGGCCAACGAGCAGTACTTC; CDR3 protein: CASSWSSGANEQYF
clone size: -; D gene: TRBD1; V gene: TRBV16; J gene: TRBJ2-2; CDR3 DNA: TGTGCCAGCAGCCATACAGACAGGGTGAGGACCGGGGAGCTGTTTTTT; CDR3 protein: CASSHTDRVRTGELFF
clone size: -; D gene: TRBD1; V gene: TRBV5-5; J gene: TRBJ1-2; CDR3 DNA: TGTGCCAGCAGCACCTGGGGACAGGGGGCGGGTGGCTACACCTTC; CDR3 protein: CASSTWGQGAGGYTF
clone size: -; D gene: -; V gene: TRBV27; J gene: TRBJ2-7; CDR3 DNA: TGTGCCAGCAGTTCGTCTTACGAGCAGTACTTC; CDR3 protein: CASSSSYEQYF
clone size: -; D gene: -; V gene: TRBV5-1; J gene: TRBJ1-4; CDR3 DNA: TGCGCCAGCAGCGCAACCGGGACGCCGGATGAAAAACTGTTTTTT; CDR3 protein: CASSATGTPDEKLFF
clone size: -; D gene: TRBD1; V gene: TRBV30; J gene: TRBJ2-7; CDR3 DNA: TGTGCCTGGAGCGACGACAACAGGGGTTACTACGAGCAGTACTTC; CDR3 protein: CAWSDDNRGYYEQYF
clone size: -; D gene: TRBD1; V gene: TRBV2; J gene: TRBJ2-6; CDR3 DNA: TGTGCCAGCAGACCGGGACAGGGGGCTGGGGCCAACGTCCTGACTTTC; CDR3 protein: CASRPGQGAGANVLTF
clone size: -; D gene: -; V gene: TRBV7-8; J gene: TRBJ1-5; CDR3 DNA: TGTGCCAGCAGCGTATGGATGGGGAGCAATCAGCCCCAGCATTTT; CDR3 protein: CASSVWMGSNQPQHF
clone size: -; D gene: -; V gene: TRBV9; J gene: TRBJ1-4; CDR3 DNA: TGTGCCAGCAGCGCAACTCTTGCAACTAATGAAAAACTGTTTTTT; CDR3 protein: CASSATLATNEKLFF
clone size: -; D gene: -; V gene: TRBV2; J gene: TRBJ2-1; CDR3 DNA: TGTGCCAGCAGAGGACGAGGGAGGAATGAGCAGTTCTTC; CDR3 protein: CASRGRGRNEQFF
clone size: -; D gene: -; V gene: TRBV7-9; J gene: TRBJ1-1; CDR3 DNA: TGTGCCAGCAGCTCCGCGGGGGGACATGAAGCTTTCTTT; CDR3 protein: CASSSAGGHEAFF
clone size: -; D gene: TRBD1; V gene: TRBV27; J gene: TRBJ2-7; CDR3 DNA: TGTGCCAGCAGTAATCCCAGTACAGGGGTCTACGAGCAGTACTTC; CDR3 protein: CASSNPSTGVYEQYF
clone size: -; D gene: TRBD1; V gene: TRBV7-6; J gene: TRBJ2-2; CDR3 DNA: TGTGCCAGCAGCCCCTGGACAGGAGGAGACGCCGGGGAGCTGTTTTTT; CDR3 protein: CASSPWTGGDAGELFF
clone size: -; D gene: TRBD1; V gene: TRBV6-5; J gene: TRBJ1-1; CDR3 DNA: TGTGCCAGCACCAGGGACAGGGCTTCCACTGAAGCTTTCTTT; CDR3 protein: CASTRDRASTEAFF
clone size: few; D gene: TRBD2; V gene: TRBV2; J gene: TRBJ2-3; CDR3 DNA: TGTGCCAGCAGTGAGCTAGCGGGGGGCCGAGATACGCAGTATTTT; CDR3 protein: CASSELAGGRDTQYF
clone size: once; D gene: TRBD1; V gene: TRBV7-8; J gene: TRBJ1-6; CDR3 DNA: TGTGCCAGCAGCCCCGACAGGGGGCGAAATTCACCCCTCCACTTT; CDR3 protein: CASSPDRGRNSPLHF
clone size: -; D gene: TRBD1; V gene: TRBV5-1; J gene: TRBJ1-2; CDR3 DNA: TGCGCCAGCAGCTTAACCGGGACAGGGAACTATGGCTACACCTTC; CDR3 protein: CASSLTGTGNYGYTF
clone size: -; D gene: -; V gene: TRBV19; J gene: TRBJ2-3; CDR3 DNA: TGTGCCAGTAGCAACCCTAGGACAGCAAACACAGATACGCAGTATTTT; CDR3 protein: CASSNPRTANTDTQYF
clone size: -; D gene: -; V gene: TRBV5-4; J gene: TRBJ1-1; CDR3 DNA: TGTGCCAGCAGCTTGGATGGGGTGGGCACTGAAGCTTTCTTT; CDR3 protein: CASSLDGVGTEAFF
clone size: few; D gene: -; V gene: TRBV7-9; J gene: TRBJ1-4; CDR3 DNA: TGTGCCAGCAGGGGATCTAATGAAAAACTGTTTTTT; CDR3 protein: CASRGSNEKLFF
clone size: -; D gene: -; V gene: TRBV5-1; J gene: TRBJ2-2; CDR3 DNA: TGCGCCAGCACCCCGGAGGGGGCCCGGGGGGAGCTGTTTTTT; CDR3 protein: CASTPEGARGELFF
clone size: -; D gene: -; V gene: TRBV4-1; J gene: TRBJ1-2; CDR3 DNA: TGCGCCAGCAGCCAAGTAGTAAGGGTCATAAGCAACTATGGCTACACCTTC; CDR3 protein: CASSQVVRVISNYGYTF
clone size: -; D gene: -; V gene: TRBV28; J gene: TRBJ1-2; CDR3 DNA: TGTGCCAGCAGCTCCTTAACTGGGGGCAGGGACTATGGCTACACCTTC; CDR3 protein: CASSSLTGGRDYGYTF
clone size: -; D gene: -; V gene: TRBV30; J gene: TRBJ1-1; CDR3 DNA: TGTGCCTATGACAGGCAGTTCGACACTGAAGCTTTCTTT; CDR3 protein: CAYDRQFDTEAFF
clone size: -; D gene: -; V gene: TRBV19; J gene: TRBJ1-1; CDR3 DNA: TGTGCCAGTAGTATAGGTCCTGGAAACACTGAAGCTTTCTTT; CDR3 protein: CASSIGPGNTEAFF
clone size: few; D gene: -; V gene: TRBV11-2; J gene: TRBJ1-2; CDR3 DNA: TGTGCCAGCAGCTCCATGACAGGAACGAGCTATGGCTACACCTTC; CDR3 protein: CASSSMTGTSYGYTF
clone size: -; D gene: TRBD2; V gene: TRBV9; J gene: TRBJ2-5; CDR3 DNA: TGTGCCAGCAGCGTAGGAAATAGCGGGGGGTCTCAAGAGACCCAGTACTTC; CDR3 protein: CASSVGNSGGSQETQYF
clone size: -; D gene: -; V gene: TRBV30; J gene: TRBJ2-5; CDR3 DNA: TGTGCCTGGAGTGTAGACGGGGAAGAGACCCAGTACTTC; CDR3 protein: CAWSVDGEETQYF
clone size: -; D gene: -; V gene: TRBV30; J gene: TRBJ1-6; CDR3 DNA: TGTGCCTGGGCCCCACGCGTGGGGAATTCACCCCTCCACTTT; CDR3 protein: CAWAPRVGNSPLHF
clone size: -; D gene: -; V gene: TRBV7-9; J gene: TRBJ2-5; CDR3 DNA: TGTGCCAGCATCTCTGGTGGTCTGGGGCGCCCGTACTTC; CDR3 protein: CASISGGLGRPYF
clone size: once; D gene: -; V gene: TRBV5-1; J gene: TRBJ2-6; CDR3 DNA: TGCGCCAGCAGCTTTGGCGGCACTGGGGCCAACGTCCTGACTTTC; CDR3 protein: CASSFGGTGANVLTF
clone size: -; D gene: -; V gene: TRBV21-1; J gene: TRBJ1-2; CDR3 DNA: TGTGCCAGCAGCAAAGTTTCGAGCGGGAAGAAAATAACCTTCTATGGCTACACCTTC; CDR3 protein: CASSKVSSGKKITFYGYTF
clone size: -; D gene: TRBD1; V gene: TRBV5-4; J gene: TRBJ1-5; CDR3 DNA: TGTGCCAGCAGCGCCGGGACAGGGATTAATCAGCCCCAGCATTTT; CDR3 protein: CASSAGTGINQPQHF
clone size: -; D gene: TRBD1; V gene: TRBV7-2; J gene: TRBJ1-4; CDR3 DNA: TGTGCCAGCAGCCTCCGACAGGGGGCGGCTGAAAAACTGTTTTTT; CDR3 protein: CASSLRQGAAEKLFF
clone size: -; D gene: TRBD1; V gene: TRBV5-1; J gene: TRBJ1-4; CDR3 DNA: TGCGCCAGCAGCTTGCAGGGGGCTGGAGAAAAACTGTTTTTT; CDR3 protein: CASSLQGAGEKLFF
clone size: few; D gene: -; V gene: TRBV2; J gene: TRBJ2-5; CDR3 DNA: TGTGCCAGCAGATCGACTTCCCAAGAGACCCAGTACTTC; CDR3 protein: CASRSTSQETQYF
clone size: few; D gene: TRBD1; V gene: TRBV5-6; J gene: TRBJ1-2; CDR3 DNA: TGTGCCAGCCGCCGGCCCCCGGGACAGGAATATGGCTACACCTTC; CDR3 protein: CASRRPPGQEYGYTF